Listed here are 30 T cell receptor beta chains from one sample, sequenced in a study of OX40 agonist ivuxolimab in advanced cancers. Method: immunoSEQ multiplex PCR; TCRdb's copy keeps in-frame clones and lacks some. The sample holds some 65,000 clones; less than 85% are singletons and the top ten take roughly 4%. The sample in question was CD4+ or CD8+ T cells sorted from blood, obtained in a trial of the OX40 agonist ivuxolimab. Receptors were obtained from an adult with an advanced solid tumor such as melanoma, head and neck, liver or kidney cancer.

The CDR3 loop reads CATLGWGPTDTQYF. CDR3 coding DNA: TGTGCCACCCTTGGGTGGGGGCCCACAGATACGCAGTATTTT. The chain combines TRBV6-1 with TRBJ2-3, with D possibly being TRBD1 (6 bases). This CDR3 is built from 14 residues. Germline CDR1 and CDR2: MNHNS and SASEGT. Trimming took 10 bases from V and 2 from J, leaving 16 bases between them.

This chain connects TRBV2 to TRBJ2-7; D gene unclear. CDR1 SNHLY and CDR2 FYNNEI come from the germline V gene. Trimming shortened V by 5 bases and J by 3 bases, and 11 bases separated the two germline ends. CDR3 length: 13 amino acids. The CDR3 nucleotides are TGTGCCAGCAGTACTCCCTTTAGCTACGAGCAGTACTTC. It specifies CASSTPFSYEQYF. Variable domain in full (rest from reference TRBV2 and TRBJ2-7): EPEVTQTPSHQVTQMGQEVILRCVPISNHLYFYWYRQILGQKVEFLVSFYNNEISEKSEIFDDQFSVERPDGSNFTLKIRSTKLEDSAMYFCASSTPFSYEQYFGPGTRLTVT.

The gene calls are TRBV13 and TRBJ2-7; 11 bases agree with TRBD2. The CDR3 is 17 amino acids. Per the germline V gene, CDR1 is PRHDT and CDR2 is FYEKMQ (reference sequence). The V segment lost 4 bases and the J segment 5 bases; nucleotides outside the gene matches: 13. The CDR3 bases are TGTGCCAGCAGCTGGGGACTAGCGGCCCCCAGCAGGGACGAGCAGTACTTC. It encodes CASSWGLAAPSRDEQYF.

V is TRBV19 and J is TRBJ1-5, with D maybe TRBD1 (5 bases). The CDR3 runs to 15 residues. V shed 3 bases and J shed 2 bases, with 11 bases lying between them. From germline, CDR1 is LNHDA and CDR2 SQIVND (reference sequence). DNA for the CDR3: TGTGCCAGTAGTATCGGAGGGGTTGGCAATCAGCCCCAGCATTTT. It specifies CASSIGGVGNQPQHF.

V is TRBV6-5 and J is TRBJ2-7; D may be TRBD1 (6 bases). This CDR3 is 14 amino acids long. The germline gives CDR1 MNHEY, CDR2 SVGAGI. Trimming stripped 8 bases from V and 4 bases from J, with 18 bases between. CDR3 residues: CASGQGGQLYEQYF. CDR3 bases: TGTGCCAGCGGCCAAGGGGGTCAGTTGTACGAGCAGTACTTC.

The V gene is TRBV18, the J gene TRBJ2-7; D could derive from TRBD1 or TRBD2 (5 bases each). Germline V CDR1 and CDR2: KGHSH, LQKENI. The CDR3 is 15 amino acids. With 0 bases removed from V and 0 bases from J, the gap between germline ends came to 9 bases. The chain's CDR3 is CASSPPRGTSYEQYF. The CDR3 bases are TGTGCCAGCTCACCACCCCGAGGGACCTCCTACGAGCAGTACTTC.

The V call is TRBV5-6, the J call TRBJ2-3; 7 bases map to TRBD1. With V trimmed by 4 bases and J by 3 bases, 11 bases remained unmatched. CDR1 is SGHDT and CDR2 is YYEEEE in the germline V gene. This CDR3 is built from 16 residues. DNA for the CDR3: TGTGCCAGCAGCATTTCGACAGGGATTATTACAGATACGCAGTATTTT. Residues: CASSISTGIITDTQYF.

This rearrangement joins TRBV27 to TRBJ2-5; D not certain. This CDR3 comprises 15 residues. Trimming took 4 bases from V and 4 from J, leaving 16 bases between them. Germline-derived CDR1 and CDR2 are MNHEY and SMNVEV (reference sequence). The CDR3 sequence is CASSCPGPRRETQYF. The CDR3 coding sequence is TGTGCCAGCAGTTGTCCGGGCCCCAGAAGAGAGACCCAGTACTTC.

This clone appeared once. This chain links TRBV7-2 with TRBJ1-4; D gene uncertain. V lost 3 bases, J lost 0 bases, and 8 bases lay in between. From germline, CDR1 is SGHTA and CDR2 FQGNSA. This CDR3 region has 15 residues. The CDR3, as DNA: TGTGCCAGCAGCTTCCAGGTTGCAACTAATGAAAAACTGTTTTTT. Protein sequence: CASSFQVATNEKLFF.

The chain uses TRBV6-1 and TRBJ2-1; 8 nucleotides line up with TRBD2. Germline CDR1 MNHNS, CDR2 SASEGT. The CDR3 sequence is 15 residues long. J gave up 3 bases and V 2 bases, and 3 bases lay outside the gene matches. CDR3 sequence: CASSETSGNYNEQFF. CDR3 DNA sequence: TGTGCCAGCAGTGAAACTAGCGGTAACTACAATGAGCAGTTCTTC.

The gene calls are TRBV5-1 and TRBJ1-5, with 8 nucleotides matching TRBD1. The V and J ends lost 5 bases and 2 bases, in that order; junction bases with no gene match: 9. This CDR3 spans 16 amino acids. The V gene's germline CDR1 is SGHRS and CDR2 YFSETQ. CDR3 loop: CASRSRDRTGNQPQHF. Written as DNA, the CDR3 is TGCGCCAGCAGGAGCCGGGACAGGACGGGCAATCAGCCCCAGCATTTT.

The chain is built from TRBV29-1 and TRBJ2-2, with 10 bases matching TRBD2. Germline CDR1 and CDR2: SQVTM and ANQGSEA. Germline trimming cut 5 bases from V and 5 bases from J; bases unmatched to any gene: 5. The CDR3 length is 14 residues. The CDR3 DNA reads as TGCAGCGTTCGGACTAGCGGCCAGACCGGGGAGCTGTTTTTT. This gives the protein CSVRTSGQTGELFF.

CDR3 amino acids: CASSLRWGNQPQHF. The CDR3 DNA sequence: TGTGCCAGCAGCTTAAGGTGGGGAAATCAGCCCCAGCATTTT. The chain links TRBV5-5 to TRBJ1-5; D ambiguous. This CDR3 is built from 14 residues. Germline lookup yields CDR1 SGHKS and CDR2 YYEKEE (reference sequence). The ends were cut back, 2 bases at V and 4 bases at J, with 10 bases in the middle.

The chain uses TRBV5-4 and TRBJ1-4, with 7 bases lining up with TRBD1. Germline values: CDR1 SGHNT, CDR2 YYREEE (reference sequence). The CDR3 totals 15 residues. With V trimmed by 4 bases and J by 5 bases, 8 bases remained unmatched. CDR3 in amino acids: CASSGNRGGNEKLFF. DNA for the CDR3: TGTGCCAGCAGCGGAAACAGGGGCGGAAATGAAAAACTGTTTTTT.

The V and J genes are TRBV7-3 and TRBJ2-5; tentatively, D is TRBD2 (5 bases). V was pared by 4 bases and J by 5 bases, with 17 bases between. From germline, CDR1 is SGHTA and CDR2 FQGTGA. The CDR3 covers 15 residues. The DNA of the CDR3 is TGTGCCAGCAGCTCCCATGGAGCGAGGGTGGAGACCCAGTACTTC. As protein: CASSSHGARVETQYF.

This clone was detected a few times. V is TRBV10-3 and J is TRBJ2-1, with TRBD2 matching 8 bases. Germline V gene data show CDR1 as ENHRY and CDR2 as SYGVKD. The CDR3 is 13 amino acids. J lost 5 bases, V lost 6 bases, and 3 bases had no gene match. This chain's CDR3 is CAISELADNEQFF. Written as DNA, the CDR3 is TGTGCCATCAGCGAACTAGCGGACAATGAGCAGTTCTTC.

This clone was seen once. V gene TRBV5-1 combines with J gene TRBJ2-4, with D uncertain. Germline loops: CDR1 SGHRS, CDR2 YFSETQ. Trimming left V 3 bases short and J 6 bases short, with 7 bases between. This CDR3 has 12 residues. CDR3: CASSYGANIQYF. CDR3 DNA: TGCGCCAGCAGCTATGGTGCAAACATTCAGTACTTC.

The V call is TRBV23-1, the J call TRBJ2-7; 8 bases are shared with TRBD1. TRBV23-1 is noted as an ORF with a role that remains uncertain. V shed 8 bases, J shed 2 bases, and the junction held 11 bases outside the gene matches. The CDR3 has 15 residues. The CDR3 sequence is CASPPGQGGTYEQYF. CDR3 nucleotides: TGCGCCAGCCCCCCCGGACAGGGTGGAACCTACGAGCAGTACTTC.

The CDR3 protein is CASSRERMGNYGYTF. In DNA form, the CDR3 reads TGTGCCAGCAGCCGCGAGCGAATGGGGAACTATGGCTACACCTTC. The V call is TRBV5-4, the J call TRBJ1-2, with no clear D. CDR3 length equals 15 residues. V lost 4 bases, J lost 2 bases, and 15 bases lay in between. CDR1 and CDR2 from the germline V gene are SGHNT and YYREEE (reference sequence).

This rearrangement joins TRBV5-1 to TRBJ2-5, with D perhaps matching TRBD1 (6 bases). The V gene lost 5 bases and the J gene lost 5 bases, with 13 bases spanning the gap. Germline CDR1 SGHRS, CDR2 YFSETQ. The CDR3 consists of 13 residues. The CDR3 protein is CASRAQGWETQYF. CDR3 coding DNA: TGCGCCAGCAGAGCCCAGGGGTGGGAGACCCAGTACTTC.

The CDR3: CSARSSMGYTF. The CDR3 DNA sequence: TGCAGTGCTAGATCGTCGATGGGCTACACCTTC. The chain uses TRBV20-1 and TRBJ1-2; D unresolved. This CDR3 spans 11 amino acids. The V gene lost 2 bases and the J gene lost 8 bases, with 9 bases spanning the gap. Germline V gene lookup returns CDR1 DFQATT and CDR2 SNEGSKA (reference sequence).

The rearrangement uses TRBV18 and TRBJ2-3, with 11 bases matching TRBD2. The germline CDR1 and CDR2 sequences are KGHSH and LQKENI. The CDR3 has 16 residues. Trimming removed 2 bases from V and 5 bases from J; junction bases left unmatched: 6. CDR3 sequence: CASSPTLAGGGDTQYF. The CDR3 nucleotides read TGTGCCAGCTCACCAACGCTAGCGGGGGGCGGAGATACGCAGTATTTT.

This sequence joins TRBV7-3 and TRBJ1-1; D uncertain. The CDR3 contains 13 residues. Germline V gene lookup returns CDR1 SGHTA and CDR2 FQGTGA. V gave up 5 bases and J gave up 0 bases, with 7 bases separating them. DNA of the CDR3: TGTGCCAGCAGCCGGACGGTGAACACTGAAGCTTTCTTT. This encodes CASSRTVNTEAFF.

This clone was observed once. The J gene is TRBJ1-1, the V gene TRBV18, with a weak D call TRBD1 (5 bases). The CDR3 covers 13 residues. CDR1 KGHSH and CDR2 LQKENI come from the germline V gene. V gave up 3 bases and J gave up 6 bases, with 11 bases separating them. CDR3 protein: CASSPDSTAEAFF. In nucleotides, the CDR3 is TGTGCCAGCTCACCCGACAGTACCGCTGAAGCTTTCTTT.

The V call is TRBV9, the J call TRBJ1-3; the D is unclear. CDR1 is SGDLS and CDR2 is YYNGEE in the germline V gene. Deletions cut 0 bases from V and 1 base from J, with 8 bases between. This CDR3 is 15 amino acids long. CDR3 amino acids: CASSVDMRSGNTIYF. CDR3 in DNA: TGTGCCAGCAGCGTAGATATGCGTTCTGGAAACACCATATATTTT.

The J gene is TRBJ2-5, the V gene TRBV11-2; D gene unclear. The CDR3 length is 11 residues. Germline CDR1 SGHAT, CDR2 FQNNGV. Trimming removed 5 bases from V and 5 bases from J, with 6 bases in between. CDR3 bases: TGTGCCAGCAGCGCCTCGGAGACCCAGTACTTC. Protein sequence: CASSASETQYF. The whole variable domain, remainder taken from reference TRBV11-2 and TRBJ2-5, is EAGVAQSPRYKIIEKRQSVAFWCNPISGHATLYWYQQILGQGPKLLIQFQNNGVVDDSQLPKDRFSAERLKGVDSTLKIQPAKLEDSAVYLCASSASETQYFGPGTRLLVL.

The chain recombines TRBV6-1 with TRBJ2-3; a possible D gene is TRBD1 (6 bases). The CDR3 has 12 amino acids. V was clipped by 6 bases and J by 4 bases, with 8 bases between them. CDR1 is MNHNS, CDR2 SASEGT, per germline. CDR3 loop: CASSRGADTQYF. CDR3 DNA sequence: TGTGCCAGCAGCAGGGGAGCAGATACGCAGTATTTT.

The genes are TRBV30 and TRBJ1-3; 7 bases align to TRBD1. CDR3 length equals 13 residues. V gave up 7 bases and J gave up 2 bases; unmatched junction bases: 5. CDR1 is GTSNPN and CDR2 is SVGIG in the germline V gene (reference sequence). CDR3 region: CAFDRETGNTIYF. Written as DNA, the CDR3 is TGTGCCTTCGACAGGGAAACTGGAAACACCATATATTTT. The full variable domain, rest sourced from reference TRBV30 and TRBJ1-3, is SQTIHQWPATLVQPVGSPLSLECTVEGTSNPNLYWYRQAAGRGLQLLFYSVGIGQISSEVPQNLSASRPQDRQFILSSKKLLLSDSGFYLCAFDRETGNTIYFGEGSWLTVV.

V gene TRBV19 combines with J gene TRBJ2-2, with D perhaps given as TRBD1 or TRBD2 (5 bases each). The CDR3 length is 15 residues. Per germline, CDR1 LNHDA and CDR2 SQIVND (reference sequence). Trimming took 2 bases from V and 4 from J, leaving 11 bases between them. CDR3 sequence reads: CASSIRGATTGELFF. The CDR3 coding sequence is TGTGCCAGTAGTATAAGAGGGGCGACCACCGGGGAGCTGTTTTTT.

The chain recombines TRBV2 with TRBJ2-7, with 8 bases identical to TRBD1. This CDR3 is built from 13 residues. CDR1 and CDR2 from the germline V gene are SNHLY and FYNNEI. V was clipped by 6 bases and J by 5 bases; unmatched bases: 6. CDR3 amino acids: CASSPRGRDEQYF. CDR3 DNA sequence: TGTGCCAGCAGCCCCAGGGGGCGCGACGAGCAGTACTTC.